This T cell receptor beta chain derives from a study of T cells expressing NK-cell markers. About the research overall: The TCR beta repertoires were obtained from sorted CD3+CD56+NKG2C+, CD3+CD56+NKG2C- and CD3+CD56-NKG2C+ T cells.

Of note for this clonotype: The antigen remains undetermined.

5'RACE template switching with UMIs produced the TCR beta cDNA. TCRdb re-called the 5' RACE reads and gives one entry per CDR3 protein, without DNA. Its listing shows about 260,000 distinct CDR3 sequences. The study's findings and limits: Of CD8+ T cells, about 1.0-8% belonged to dominant NKG2C+ clonotypes in five to seven donors. Leadership of the CD3+CD56-NKG2C+ fraction also belonged to these clonotypes in several donors.

The sample consisted of blood T cells: a sorted CD56 or NKG2C T cell subset, CD4+ or CD8+ T cells, or bulk PBMC T cells (not recorded which). The TCR originated in a man younger than 30 in good health.

CDR3 amino acids: CASSSSLSYNEQFF. The chain uses TRBV5-4 and TRBJ2-1. The germline V gene encodes CDR1 SGHNT and CDR2 YYREEE (reference sequence). The CDR3 loop spans 14 amino acids.